The following is a T cell receptor beta chain sequence with its context. Sequencing was performed with immunoSEQ multiplex PCR; in TCRdb, only in-frame clones are kept and a portion is missing. In the table there are roughly 120,000 clones, about 86% of which are singletons. The sample belongs to a study of blood T cell repertoires in COVID-19. The clonotype was recovered from a man aged 70-80 years who had recovered from COVID-19. Sequencing was done on a sample of peripheral blood.

In DNA form, the CDR3 reads TGTGCCAGCAGCTTAGACACAGGGACTGAGCAGTTCTTC. Its translation: CASSLDTGTEQFF. This chain connects TRBV7-7 to TRBJ2-1, with a possible D match to TRBD1 (6 bases). V was trimmed by 1 base and J by 9 bases, leaving 10 bases between them. CDR3 length equals 13 residues. CDR1 and CDR2 from the germline V gene are SSHAT and FNYEAQ (reference sequence).